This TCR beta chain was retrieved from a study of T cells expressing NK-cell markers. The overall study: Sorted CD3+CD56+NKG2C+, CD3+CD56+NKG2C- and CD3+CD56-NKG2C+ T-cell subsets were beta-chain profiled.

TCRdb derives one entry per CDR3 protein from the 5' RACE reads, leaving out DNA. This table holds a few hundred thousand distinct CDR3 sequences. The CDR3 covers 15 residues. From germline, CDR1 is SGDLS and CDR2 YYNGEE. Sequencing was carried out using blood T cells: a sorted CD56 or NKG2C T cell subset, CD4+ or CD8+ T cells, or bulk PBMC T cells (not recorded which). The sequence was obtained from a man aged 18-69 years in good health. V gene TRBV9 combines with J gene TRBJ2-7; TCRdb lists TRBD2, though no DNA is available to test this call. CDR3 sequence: CASSPHGRDSYEQYF.